This T cell receptor beta chain derives from a study of cytomegalovirus exposure and HLA in healthy donors. PCR was performed using 60 Vbeta and 13 Jbeta primers. The protocol was immunoSEQ multiplex PCR, while the TCRdb copy is restricted to in-frame clones and leaves out a portion. Here the sample spans approximately 77,000 clones, about 73% being singletons. V lost 5 bases to trimming and J lost 4 bases, with 11 bases between them. The CDR3 sequence is 13 residues long. CDR1 is SGHVS and CDR2 is FNYEAQ in the germline V gene. The receptor was isolated from a man aged 40-50 years in good health and CMV-seronegative. The chain has TRBV7-6 and TRBJ1-1; D is unresolved. Specimen: PBMCs. The CDR3 loop reads CASSISRSTEAFF. CDR3 sequence (DNA): TGTGCCAGCAGCATTAGTCGGAGCACTGAAGCTTTCTTT.